The present entry profiles one TCR beta chain with its context. Original analysis: Reference gene primer amplification in the assay estimated nucleated cell counts. Clones were read by immunoSEQ multiplex PCR, and TCRdb kept only the in-frame ones, dropping some. Clone size and the V and J calls come from that table; the DNA yielded D and trimming. The table records 200,000 to 250,000 clones, more than 75% of them present only once. Trimming removed 5 bases from V and 3 bases from J; junction bases left unmatched: 10. In germline, CDR1 is SGHAT, CDR2 FQNNGV. The CDR3 has 15 residues. The sample belongs to a study of blood T cell repertoires in COVID-19. In the study overall: The samples span acute and convalescent COVID-19 from the United States, Italy and Spain. Nucleic acid was either cDNA or gDNA, and it came from T cells, B-cell-depleted T cells, or PBMCs.

This sequence joins TRBV11-2 and TRBJ2-7, with TRBD2 identical over 7 bases. Sequencing was performed on peripheral blood. The clonotype originates from a man aged 45 to 65 who had recovered from COVID-19. The CDR3 loop reads CASSPIAGHVYEQYF. The CDR3, as DNA: TGTGCCAGCAGCCCGATAGCGGGCCATGTCTACGAGCAGTACTTC. The variable domain in full, completed from reference TRBV11-2 and TRBJ2-7, reads EAGVAQSPRYKIIEKRQSVAFWCNPISGHATLYWYQQILGQGPKLLIQFQNNGVVDDSQLPKDRFSAERLKGVDSTLKIQPAKLEDSAVYLCASSPIAGHVYEQYFGPGTRLTVT.